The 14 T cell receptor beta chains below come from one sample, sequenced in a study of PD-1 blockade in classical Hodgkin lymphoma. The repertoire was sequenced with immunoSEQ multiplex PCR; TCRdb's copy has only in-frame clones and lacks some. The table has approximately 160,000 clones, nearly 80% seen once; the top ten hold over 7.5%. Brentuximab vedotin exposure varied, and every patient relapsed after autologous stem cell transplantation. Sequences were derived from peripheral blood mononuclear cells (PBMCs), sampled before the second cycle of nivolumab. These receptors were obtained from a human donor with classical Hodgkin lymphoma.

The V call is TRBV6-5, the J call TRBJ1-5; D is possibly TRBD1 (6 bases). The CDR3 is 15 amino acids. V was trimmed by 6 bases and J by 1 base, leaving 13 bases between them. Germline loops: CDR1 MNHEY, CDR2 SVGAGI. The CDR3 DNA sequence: TGTGCCAGCAGAAGACAGGCGAACAGCAATCAGCCCCAGCATTTT. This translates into CASRRQANSNQPQHF.

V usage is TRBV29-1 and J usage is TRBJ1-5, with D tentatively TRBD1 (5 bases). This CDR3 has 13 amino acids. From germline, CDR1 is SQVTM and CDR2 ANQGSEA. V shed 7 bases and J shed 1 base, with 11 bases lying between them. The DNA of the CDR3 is TGCAGCGCTACTCAGGGAAGCAATCAGCCCCAGCATTTT. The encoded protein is CSATQGSNQPQHF.

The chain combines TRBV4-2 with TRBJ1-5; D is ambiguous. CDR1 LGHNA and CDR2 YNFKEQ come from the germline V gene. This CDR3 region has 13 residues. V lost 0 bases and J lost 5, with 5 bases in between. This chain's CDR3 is CASSQDFYQPQHF. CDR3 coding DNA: TGTGCCAGCAGCCAAGATTTTTATCAGCCCCAGCATTTT.

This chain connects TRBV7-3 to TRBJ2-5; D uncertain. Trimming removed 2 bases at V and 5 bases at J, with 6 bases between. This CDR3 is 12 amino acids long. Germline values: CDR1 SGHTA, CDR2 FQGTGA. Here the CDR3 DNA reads TGTGCCAGCAGCTTACTTGGGGAGACCCAGTACTTC. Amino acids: CASSLLGETQYF.

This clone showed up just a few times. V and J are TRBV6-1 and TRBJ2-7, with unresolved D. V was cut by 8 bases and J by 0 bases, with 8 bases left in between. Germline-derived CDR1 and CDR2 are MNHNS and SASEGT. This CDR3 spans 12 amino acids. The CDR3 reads CASQRASYEQYF. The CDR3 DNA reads TGTGCCAGCCAGAGAGCCTCCTACGAGCAGTACTTC.

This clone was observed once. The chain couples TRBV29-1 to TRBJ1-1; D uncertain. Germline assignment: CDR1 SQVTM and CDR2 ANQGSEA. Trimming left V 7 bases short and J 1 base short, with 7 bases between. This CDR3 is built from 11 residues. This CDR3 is CSALGNTEAFF. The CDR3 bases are TGCAGCGCTCTGGGGAACACTGAAGCTTTCTTT. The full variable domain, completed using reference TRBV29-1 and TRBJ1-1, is SAVISQKPSRDICQRGTSLTIQCQVDSQVTMMFWYRQQPGQSLTLIATANQGSEATYESGFVIDKFPISRPNLTFSTLTVSNMSPEDSSIYLCSALGNTEAFFGQGTRLTVV.

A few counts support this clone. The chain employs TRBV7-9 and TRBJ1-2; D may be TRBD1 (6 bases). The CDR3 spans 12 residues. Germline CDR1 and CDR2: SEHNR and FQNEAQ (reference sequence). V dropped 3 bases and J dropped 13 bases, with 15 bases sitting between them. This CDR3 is CASSLARQATTF. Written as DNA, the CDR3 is TGTGCCAGCAGCTTGGCCCGACAGGCGACCACCTTC.

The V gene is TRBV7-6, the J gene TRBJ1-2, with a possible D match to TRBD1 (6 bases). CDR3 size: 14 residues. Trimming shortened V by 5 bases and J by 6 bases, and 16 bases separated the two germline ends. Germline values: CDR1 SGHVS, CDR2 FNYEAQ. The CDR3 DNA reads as TGTGCCAGCAGCCGACAACAGGGTGCGGATGGCTACACCTTC. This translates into CASSRQQGADGYTF.

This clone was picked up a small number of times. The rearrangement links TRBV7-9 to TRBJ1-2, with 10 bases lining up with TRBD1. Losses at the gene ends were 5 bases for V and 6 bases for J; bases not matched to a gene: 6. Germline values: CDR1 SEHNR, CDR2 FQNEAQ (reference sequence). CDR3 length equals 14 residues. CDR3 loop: CASSLGQGGNGYTF. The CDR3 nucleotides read TGTGCCAGCAGCCTCGGACAGGGGGGGAATGGCTACACCTTC.

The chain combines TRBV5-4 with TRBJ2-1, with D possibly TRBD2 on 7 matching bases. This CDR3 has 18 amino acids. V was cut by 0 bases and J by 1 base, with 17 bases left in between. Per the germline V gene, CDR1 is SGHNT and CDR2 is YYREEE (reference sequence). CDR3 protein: CASSLARRGGTSYNEQFF. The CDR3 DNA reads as TGTGCCAGCAGCTTGGCAAGAAGGGGGGGTACGTCCTACAATGAGCAGTTCTTC.

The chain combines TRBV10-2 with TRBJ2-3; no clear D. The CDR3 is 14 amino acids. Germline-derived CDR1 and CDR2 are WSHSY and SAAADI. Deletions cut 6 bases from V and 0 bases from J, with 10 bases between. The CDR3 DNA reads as TGCGCCAGCAGGGACCCTCCTAGCACAGATACGCAGTATTTT. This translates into CASRDPPSTDTQYF.

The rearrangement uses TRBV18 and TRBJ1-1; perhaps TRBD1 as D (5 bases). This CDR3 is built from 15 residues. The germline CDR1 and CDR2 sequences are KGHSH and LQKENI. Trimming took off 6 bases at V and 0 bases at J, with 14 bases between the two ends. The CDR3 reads CASSSQAGMNTEAFF. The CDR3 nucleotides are TGTGCCAGCTCCTCCCAGGCAGGGATGAACACTGAAGCTTTCTTT.

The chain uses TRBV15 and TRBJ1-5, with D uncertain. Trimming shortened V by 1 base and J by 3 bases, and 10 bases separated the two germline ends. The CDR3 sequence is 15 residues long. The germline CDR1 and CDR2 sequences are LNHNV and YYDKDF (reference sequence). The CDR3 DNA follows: TGTGCCACCAGCAGAGGGGCGAGGGACAATCAGCCCCAGCATTTT. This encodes CATSRGARDNQPQHF.

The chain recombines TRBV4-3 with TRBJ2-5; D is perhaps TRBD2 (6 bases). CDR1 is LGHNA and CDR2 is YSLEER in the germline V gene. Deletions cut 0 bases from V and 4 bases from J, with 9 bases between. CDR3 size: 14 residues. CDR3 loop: CASSQEWRGETQYF. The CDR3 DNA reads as TGCGCCAGCAGCCAAGAGTGGCGGGGAGAGACCCAGTACTTC.